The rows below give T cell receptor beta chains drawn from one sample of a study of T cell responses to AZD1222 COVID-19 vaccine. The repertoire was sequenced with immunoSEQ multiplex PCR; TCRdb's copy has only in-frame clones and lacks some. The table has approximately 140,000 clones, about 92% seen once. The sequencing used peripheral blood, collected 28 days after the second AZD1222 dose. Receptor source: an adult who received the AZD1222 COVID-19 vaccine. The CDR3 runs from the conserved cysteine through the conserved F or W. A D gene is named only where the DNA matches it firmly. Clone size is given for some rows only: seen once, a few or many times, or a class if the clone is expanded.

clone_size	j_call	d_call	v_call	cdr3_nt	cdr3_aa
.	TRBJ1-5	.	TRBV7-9	TGTGCCAGCAGCTTTGAAGGTCAGCCCCAGCATTTT	CASSFEGQPQHF
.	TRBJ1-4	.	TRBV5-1	TGCGCCAGCAGCGGAGGGACCGGGGAAAAACTGTTTTTT	CASSGGTGEKLFF
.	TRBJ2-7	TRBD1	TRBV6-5	TGTGCCAGCAGGGGTATACAGGGGAACTCCTACGAGCAGTACTTC	CASRGIQGNSYEQYF
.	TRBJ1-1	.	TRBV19	TGTGCCAGTAGGACTACTTGGGACACTGAAGCTTTCTTT	CASRTTWDTEAFF
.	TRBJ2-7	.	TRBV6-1	TGTGCCAGCAGTGAAGCGCTTCGTGGACTTCTAGCCTACGAGCAGTACTTC	CASSEALRGLLAYEQYF
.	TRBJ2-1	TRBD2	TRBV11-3	TGTGCCAGCAGCCGGACTAGCGGAAGCTCCTACAATGAGCAGTTCTTC	CASSRTSGSSYNEQFF
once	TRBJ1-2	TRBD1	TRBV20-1	TGCAGTGCTAGTGGCCAGGGGGCTCTAAACTATGGCTACACCTTC	CSASGQGALNYGYTF
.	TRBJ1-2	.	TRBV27	TGTGCCAGCAGCAGACCAGGCCCTAACTATGGCTACACCTTC	CASSRPGPNYGYTF
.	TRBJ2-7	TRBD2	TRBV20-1	TGCAGTGCTAGTTCACAACCGGGACTAGGGGTCGAGCAGTACTTC	CSASSQPGLGVEQYF
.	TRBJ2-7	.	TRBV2	TGTGCCAGCAGTGAAACGGGACTGCCCATCGAGCAGTACTTC	CASSETGLPIEQYF
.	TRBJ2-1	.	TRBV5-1	TGCGCCAGCAGCCCAGACTACGACAATGAGCAGTTCTTC	CASSPDYDNEQFF
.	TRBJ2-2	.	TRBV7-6	TGTGCCAGCAGCTCGGGGGGCGCCGGGGAGCTGTTTTTT	CASSSGGAGELFF
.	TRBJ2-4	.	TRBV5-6	TGTGCCAGCAGCTTTCCGGGACACGAAAACATTCAGTACTTC	CASSFPGHENIQYF
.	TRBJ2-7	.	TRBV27	TGTGCCAGCAGTTTAGACTCCTACGAGCAGTACTTC	CASSLDSYEQYF
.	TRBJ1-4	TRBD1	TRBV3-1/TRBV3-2	TGTGCCAGCAGCCCGCAAGACAGGGTTAAGGTTGAAAAACTGTTTTTT	CASSPQDRVKVEKLFF
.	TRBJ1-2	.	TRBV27	TGTGCCAGCAGTTTATCGGGTGACAGAGCTCCGTTCTATGGCTACACCTTC	CASSLSGDRAPFYGYTF
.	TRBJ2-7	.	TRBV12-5	TGTGCTAGTGGTTTGAGGCAGGGTGGATCCTACGAGCAGTACTTC	CASGLRQGGSYEQYF
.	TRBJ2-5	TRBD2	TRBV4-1	TGCGCCAGCAGCCAGCCATTCCTAGCGGGAGGGCCAGGGTCAGAGACCCAGTACTTC	CASSQPFLAGGPGSETQYF
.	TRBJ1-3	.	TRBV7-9	TGTGCCAGCAGAGGCCGGGCCCCCTCTGGAAACACCATATATTTT	CASRGRAPSGNTIYF
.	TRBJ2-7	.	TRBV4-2	TGTGCCAGCAGCCAAGAGGAGCGGGCGGCAGGAGAGCAGTACTTC	CASSQEERAAGEQYF
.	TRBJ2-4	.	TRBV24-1	TGTGCCACCATCGGGAGTAGGATCAAAAACATTCAGTACTTC	CATIGSRIKNIQYF
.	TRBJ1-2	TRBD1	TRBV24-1	TGTGCCACCAGTGAGGCGGGGACAGGGGGCGCTTATGGCTACACCTTC	CATSEAGTGGAYGYTF
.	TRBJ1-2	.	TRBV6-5	TGTGCCAGCAGGCTAGGGGATAGGAATGGCTACACCTTC	CASRLGDRNGYTF
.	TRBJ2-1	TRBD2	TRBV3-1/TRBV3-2	TGTGCCAGCAGCCTTAAGACTAGCGGGAGCTCCTACAATGAGCAGTTCTTC	CASSLKTSGSSYNEQFF
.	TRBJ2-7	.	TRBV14	TGTGCCAGCAGCCACCGCTCTCCCGGGGTCGGGGGCGAGCAGTACTTC	CASSHRSPGVGGEQYF
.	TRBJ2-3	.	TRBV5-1	TGCGCCAGCAGCTTGGGGCCGGGAGTGGTCACAGATACGCAGTATTTT	CASSLGPGVVTDTQYF
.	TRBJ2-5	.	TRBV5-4	TGTGCCAGCAGCCAAACAGGGTCGGGGGAGACCCAGTACTTC	CASSQTGSGETQYF
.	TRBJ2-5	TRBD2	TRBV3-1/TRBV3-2	TGTGCCAGCAGCCAAGACGGCGGGAGACTCCAGTACTTC	CASSQDGGRLQYF
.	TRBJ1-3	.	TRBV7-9	TGTGCCAGCTTTCTGGAGGGCAGGGCGGGAACCATATATTTT	CASFLEGRAGTIYF
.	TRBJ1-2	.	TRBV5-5	TGTGCCAGCAGCTTGGCCGGTGGCTACACCTTC	CASSLAGGYTF
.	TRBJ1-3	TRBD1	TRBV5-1	TGCGCCAGCAGCCGGACAGGGGCTGGAAACACCATATATTTT	CASSRTGAGNTIYF
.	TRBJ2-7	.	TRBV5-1	TGCGCCAGCAGCTTGGGGAGGAGCGGTCCTGACTACGAGCAGTACTTC	CASSLGRSGPDYEQYF
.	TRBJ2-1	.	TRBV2	TGTGCCAGCAGCGGGCTGGTGGCGCAGTTAGAACAGTTCTTC	CASSGLVAQLEQFF
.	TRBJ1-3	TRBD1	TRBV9	TGTGCCAGCAGCGCGACAGGGTCTGGAAACACCATATATTTT	CASSATGSGNTIYF
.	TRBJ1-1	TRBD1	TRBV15	TGTGCCACCAGCTCAGACAGGGCGACTGAAGCTTTCTTT	CATSSDRATEAFF
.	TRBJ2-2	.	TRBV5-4	TGTGCCAGCAGCCCGGACGATCTCGTCGGGGAGCTGTTTTTT	CASSPDDLVGELFF
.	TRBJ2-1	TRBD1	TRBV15	TGTGCCACCTCTGGGGGACAGTACAATGAGCAGTTCTTC	CATSGGQYNEQFF
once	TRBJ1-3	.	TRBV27	TGTGCCAGCAAGGGAGGAAACACCATATATTTT	CASKGGNTIYF
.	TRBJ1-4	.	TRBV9	TGTGCCAGCTCCCGCGGGGGGGACGAAAAACTGTTTTTT	CASSRGGDEKLFF
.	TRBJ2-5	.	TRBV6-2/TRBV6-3	TGTGCCAGCAGTGCCTCAGAGACCCAGTACTTC	CASSASETQYF
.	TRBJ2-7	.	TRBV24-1	TGTGCCACCAGTGGCCGACAGCCAATATACGAGCAGTACTTC	CATSGRQPIYEQYF
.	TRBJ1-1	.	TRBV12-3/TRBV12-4	TGTGCCAGCAGTTTACCGGGAGGGAAAGCTTTCTTT	CASSLPGGKAFF
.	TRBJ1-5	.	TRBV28	TGTGCCAGCAGTTTATGGCAAGATAAACAGCCCCAGCATTTT	CASSLWQDKQPQHF
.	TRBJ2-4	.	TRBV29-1	TGCAGCGTCCCCACGGGAAACAAAAACATTCAGTACTTC	CSVPTGNKNIQYF
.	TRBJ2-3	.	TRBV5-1	TGCGCCAGCAGCGCCCGACTCGGGACGAGCGGTGGTACGCAGTATTTT	CASSARLGTSGGTQYF
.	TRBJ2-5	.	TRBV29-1	TGCAGCGCGGAGGAGGAGACCCAGTACTTC	CSAEEETQYF
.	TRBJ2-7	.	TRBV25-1	TGTGCCAGCAGTGAATTAGGGGCGGGAAGCTCCTACGAGCAGTACTTC	CASSELGAGSSYEQYF
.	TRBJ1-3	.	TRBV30	TGTGCCTGGATTGGGACCTATTATTTAGACACCATATATTTT	CAWIGTYYLDTIYF
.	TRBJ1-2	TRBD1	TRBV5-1	TGCGCCAGCAGCTTGGCCGACAGGGACGGCTACACCTTC	CASSLADRDGYTF
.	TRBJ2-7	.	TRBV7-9	TGTGCCAGCAGCTTAGCGGAAGTCAACTACGAGCAGTACTTC	CASSLAEVNYEQYF
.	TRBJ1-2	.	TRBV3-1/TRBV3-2	TGTGCCAGCAGCCAAAGATTGCGGGGGTCCTATGGCTACACCTTC	CASSQRLRGSYGYTF
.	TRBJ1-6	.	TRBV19	TGTGCCAGTACTCCGGGCAGGGAGCCCTACAATTCACCCCTCCACTTT	CASTPGREPYNSPLHF
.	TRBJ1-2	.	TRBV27	TGTGCCAGCAGCGCGGAGGGGGGGCTTGATGGCTACACCTTC	CASSAEGGLDGYTF
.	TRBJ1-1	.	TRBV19	TGTGCCAGTAGTATATTGGGGAACACTGAAGCTTTCTTT	CASSILGNTEAFF
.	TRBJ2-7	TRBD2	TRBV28	TGTGCCAGCAGTCCACAAACAGGGCCGGGACTAGCGGGAGCCTACGAGCAGTACTTC	CASSPQTGPGLAGAYEQYF
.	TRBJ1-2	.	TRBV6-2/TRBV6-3	TGTGCCAGCAGCTGGGTAAGTTATGGCTACACCTTC	CASSWVSYGYTF
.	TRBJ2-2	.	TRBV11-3	TGTGCCAGCAGTACACTTTCTAACACCGGGGAGCTGTTTTTT	CASSTLSNTGELFF
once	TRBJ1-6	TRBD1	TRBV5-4	TGTGCCAGCAGGGGACAGTCCGATTCACCCCTCCACTTT	CASRGQSDSPLHF
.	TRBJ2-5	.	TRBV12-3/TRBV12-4	TGTGCCAGCAGTTTAGCGGGGACCCAGTACTTC	CASSLAGTQYF